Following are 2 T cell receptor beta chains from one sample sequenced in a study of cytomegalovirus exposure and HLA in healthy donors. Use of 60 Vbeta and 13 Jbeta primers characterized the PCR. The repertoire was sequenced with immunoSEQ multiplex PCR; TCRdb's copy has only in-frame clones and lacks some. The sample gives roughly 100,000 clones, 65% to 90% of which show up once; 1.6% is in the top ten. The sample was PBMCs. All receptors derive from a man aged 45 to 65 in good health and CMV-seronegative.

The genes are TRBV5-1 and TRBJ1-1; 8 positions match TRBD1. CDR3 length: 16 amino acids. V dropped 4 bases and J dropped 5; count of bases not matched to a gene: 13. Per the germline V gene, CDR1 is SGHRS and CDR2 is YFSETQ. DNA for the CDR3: TGCGCCAGCAGCCCGAGCCCGACAGGGGTGGGGACTGAAGCTTTCTTT. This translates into CASSPSPTGVGTEAFF.

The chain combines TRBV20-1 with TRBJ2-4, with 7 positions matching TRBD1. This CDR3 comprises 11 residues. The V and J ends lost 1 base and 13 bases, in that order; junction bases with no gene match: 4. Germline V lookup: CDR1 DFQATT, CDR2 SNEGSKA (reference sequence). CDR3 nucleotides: TGCAGTGCTAGAGTAACGGACAGGCAGTACTTC. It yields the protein CSARVTDRQYF.